This T cell receptor beta chain was recovered during a study of T cell repertoires in cytomegalovirus infection (dated by TCRdb to between 2017 and 2020). About the investigation overall: Donor HLA type was relevant to the analysis, as public TCR beta signatures indicated carriage of CMV infection together with the matching HLA type.

What the authors observed across the whole study: Carriers of CMV infection plus the relevant HLA type were discriminated by the cumulative frequency of public TCR beta family members in the study cohort and in an independent roughly 370-donor cohort. The ex vivo response was dominated by HLA-C-restricted CMV-specific TCR beta clonotypes, which also provided the single most frequent clonotype in two of eight donors.

TCRdb lists the instrument as Illumina HiSeq 1500. TCRdb took the public reads, trimmed them with fastp at Q25, ran MiXCR for clone calling and kept in-frame beta chains. Entries are consolidated by CDR3 protein sequence, retaining the most common genes and DNA. The sample includes about 140,000 distinct CDR3 sequences, with about 6% observed a single time. 15% to 20% of the sample is in the top ten clones. This clonotype was counted ten times or more. No cognate antigen has been identified for it. No base quality values were provided; no much bigger clone lies one nucleotide off. Including the terminal cysteine and phenylalanine, the CDR3 comprises 15 residues. The read is trimmed to its CDR3 DNA, 45 bases read in frame from base 1. V is clipped by 1 base and J by 11 bases, and the sequence between their germline boundaries is 18 bases long. Per the germline V gene, SGHTA is the CDR1 and FQGNSA is the CDR2.

Sequences were obtained from PBMCs. The sequence was collected from a human donor in good health (CMV status not recorded). Some clones in this sample may be carry-over from other donors' samples. The receptor chain draws on TRBV7-2 and TRBJ1-5, with no D gene named confidently. The nucleotides are TGTGCCAGCAGCTTAGATATTGGAGGCACTGCGGCCCAGCATTTT. The translation is CASSLDIGGTAAQHF.